Shown below are 21 T cell receptor beta chains from a single sample sequenced in a study of memory CD4+ T cells and cytomegalovirus serostatus (dated by TCRdb to about 2019). The library came from the immunoSEQ multiplex PCR assay. Here the immuneACCESS table is served through TCRdb, limited to in-frame sequences with V and J called. Missing clones are a known gap in these copies; in checked studies unresolved V genes cover under half, and the rest lacks a known reason. The sample data list around 63,000 clones, and 80% of these were observed just once. Of the sample, 0.5% to 0.55% falls within the top ten clones. A FACSAria II was used to sort memory CD4+ T cells, defined as single viable CD3+CD4+CD8-CD45RO+ cells. The sample was memory CD4+ T cells from blood. The receptors come from an adult in good health and CMV-seronegative. Some clones in this sample may be carry-over from other donors' samples.

The rearrangement joins TRBV19 to TRBJ1-5; TRBD1 might be the D (5 bases). Germline V gene sequence: CDR1 LNHDA, CDR2 SQIVND (reference sequence). V lost 5 bases to trimming and J lost 8 bases, with 16 bases between them. The CDR3 loop spans 14 amino acids. The CDR3 region is CASSGRGVGEPQHF. CDR3 sequence (DNA): TGTGCCAGTAGTGGCAGAGGGGTTGGCGAGCCCCAGCATTTT.

V gene TRBV6-1 combines with J gene TRBJ2-1, with D possibly TRBD2 on 5 matching bases. V was clipped by 0 bases and J by 0 bases, with 12 bases between them. CDR1 is MNHNS and CDR2 is SASEGT in the germline V gene. This CDR3 spans 17 amino acids. CDR3 in amino acids: CASSEAPGSSSYNEQFF. As DNA, the CDR3 is TGTGCCAGCAGTGAAGCGCCGGGATCCAGCTCCTACAATGAGCAGTTCTTC.

This clone has more than one count but fewer than ten. The V call is TRBV5-1, the J call TRBJ1-6; D perhaps matches TRBD1 (5 bases). Germline values: CDR1 SGHRS, CDR2 YFSETQ. V lost 3 bases, J lost 6 bases, and 16 bases lay in between. This CDR3 has 16 residues. The CDR3 DNA follows: TGCGCCAGCAGCTGGGGTCCACCCGGGACTAATTCACCCCTCCACTTT. Protein sequence: CASSWGPPGTNSPLHF.

V and J are TRBV19 and TRBJ1-3; 8 positions agree with TRBD1. The CDR3 is 16 residues long. V shed 3 bases and J 3 bases; nucleotides not matched to a gene: 7. CDR1 is LNHDA and CDR2 is SQIVND in the germline V gene (reference sequence). CDR3 sequence: CASSIGQGSSGNTIYF. In DNA, the CDR3 is TGTGCCAGTAGTATCGGACAGGGAAGCAGTGGAAACACCATATATTTT.

This clone was counted a few times. The rearrangement links TRBV4-1 to TRBJ2-3; 8 bases line up with TRBD2. The CDR3 consists of 15 residues. Germline lookup yields CDR1 MGHRA and CDR2 YSYEKL. Trimming took 0 bases from V and 2 from J; bases not matched to a gene: 1. DNA of the CDR3: TGCGCCAGCAGCCAAGAGACTAGCGACACAGATACGCAGTATTTT. Its translation: CASSQETSDTDTQYF.

This clone occurred a few times. The J gene is TRBJ2-3, the V gene TRBV7-9; 13 bases fit TRBD2. V dropped 3 bases and J dropped 7; count of bases not matched to a gene: 7. This CDR3 comprises 16 residues. Germline V gene sequence: CDR1 SEHNR, CDR2 FQNEAQ (reference sequence). The CDR3 sequence: CASSFSRTSGGHTQYF. The CDR3 DNA sequence: TGTGCCAGCAGCTTCTCGAGGACTAGCGGGGGACATACGCAGTATTTT.

This chain links TRBV5-4 with TRBJ2-2; D is possibly TRBD2 (6 bases). Trimming took off 4 bases at V and 3 bases at J, with 19 bases between the two ends. This CDR3 region has 17 residues. The germline V gene encodes CDR1 SGHNT and CDR2 YYREEE (reference sequence). The CDR3 DNA reads TGTGCCAGCAGCACCGGTGCCACGGGGACTTACACCGGGGAGCTGTTTTTT. This encodes CASSTGATGTYTGELFF.

The rearrangement joins TRBV7-2 to TRBJ1-1; 7 bases are a match to TRBD1. CDR1 and CDR2 from the germline V gene are SGHTA and FQGNSA. This CDR3 region has 14 residues. The J segment lost 4 bases and the V segment lost 1 base, leaving 3 bases of the junction unmatched. Here the CDR3 reads CASSLGHRGTEAFF. DNA for the CDR3: TGTGCCAGCAGCTTAGGACACAGGGGCACTGAAGCTTTCTTT.

This sequence joins TRBV10-3 and TRBJ2-7, with D possibly being TRBD1 or TRBD2 (5 bases each). Per the germline V gene, CDR1 is ENHRY and CDR2 is SYGVKD. This CDR3 comprises 13 residues. With 7 bases removed from V and 3 bases from J, the gap between germline ends came to 13 bases. CDR3 in DNA: TGTGCCATCAAGCCCGGGACCTTCTACGAGCAGTACTTC. Translation gives CAIKPGTFYEQYF.

The chain recombines TRBV6-1 with TRBJ2-3; D unresolved. The ends were cut back, 1 base at V and 1 base at J, with 18 bases in the middle. This CDR3 has 18 residues. Germline loops: CDR1 MNHNS, CDR2 SASEGT. The DNA for the CDR3 is TGTGCCAGCAGTGAAGTTGGCCCGGGTCGGGCAGGCACAGATACGCAGTATTTT. It codes for CASSEVGPGRAGTDTQYF.

The chain is built from TRBV5-1 and TRBJ2-3; 10 bases match TRBD2. Germline CDR1 and CDR2: SGHRS and YFSETQ. Trimming at V came to 3 bases and at J to 0 bases, leaving 4 bases not matched to a gene. There are 16 residues in the CDR3. The CDR3 DNA reads TGCGCCAGCAGCTCGGGACTAGCGAGTAGCACAGATACGCAGTATTTT. It is translated as CASSSGLASSTDTQYF. The full variable domain, its missing parts supplied by reference TRBV5-1 and TRBJ2-3, is KAGVTQTPRYLIKTRGQQVTLSCSPISGHRSVSWYQQTPGQGLQFLFEYFSETQRNKGNFPGRFSGRQFSNSRSEMNVSTLELGDSALYLCASSSGLASSTDTQYFGPGTRLTVL.

The chain uses TRBV6-5 and TRBJ1-4; 9 bases are a match to TRBD1. The CDR3 consists of 13 residues. Germline V lookup: CDR1 MNHEY, CDR2 SVGAGI. The trim removed 6 bases at V and 6 bases at J, leaving 2 bases unmatched. The CDR3: CASRRQGDEKLFF. Here the CDR3 DNA reads TGTGCCAGCAGAAGACAGGGGGATGAAAAACTGTTTTTT.

This clone was seen only a few times. This chain uses TRBV27 with TRBJ2-5; TRBD1 matches at 8 bases. J lost 6 bases, V lost 6 bases, and 6 bases had no gene match. In germline, CDR1 is MNHEY, CDR2 SMNVEV (reference sequence). This CDR3 contains 13 residues. CDR3 loop: CASRHGQGQTQYF. The CDR3 DNA follows: TGTGCCAGCAGACACGGACAGGGTCAGACCCAGTACTTC.

V usage is TRBV18 and J usage is TRBJ2-1; D not resolved. V gave up 0 bases and J gave up 0 bases, with 9 bases separating them. Germline CDR1 and CDR2: KGHSH and LQKENI. This CDR3 has 16 residues. CDR3 coding DNA: TGTGCCAGCTCACCACCTACAGATAGCTCCTACAATGAGCAGTTCTTC. This translates into CASSPPTDSSYNEQFF. The full variable domain, in which reference TRBV18 and TRBJ2-1 provide the parts outside the CDR3, is NAGVMQNPRHLVRRRGQEARLRCSPMKGHSHVYWYRQLPEEGLKFMVYLQKENIIDESGMPKERFSAEFPKEGPSILRIQQVVRGDSAAYFCASSPPTDSSYNEQFFGPGTRLTVL.

The J gene is TRBJ1-1, the V gene TRBV18, with D perhaps TRBD1 (6 bases). The CDR3 sequence is 14 residues long. CDR1 and CDR2 (germline): KGHSH, LQKENI. V lost 1 base to trimming and J lost 4 bases, with 10 bases between them. CDR3 in amino acids: CASSPQGGSTEAFF. The CDR3 DNA follows: TGTGCCAGCTCACCACAGGGGGGATCCACTGAAGCTTTCTTT.

This chain connects TRBV6-1 to TRBJ2-5; TRBD1 matches at 12 bases. J was trimmed by 7 bases and V by 11 bases; bases with no gene match: 11. The CDR3 is 14 residues long. Germline CDR1 MNHNS, CDR2 SASEGT. This chain's CDR3 is CAGRPGQGAGTQYF. CDR3 sequence (DNA): TGTGCCGGGAGACCGGGACAGGGGGCTGGGACCCAGTACTTC.

This chain joins TRBV5-1 and TRBJ2-5; D ambiguous. This CDR3 has 14 amino acids. Germline V gives CDR1 SGHRS, CDR2 YFSETQ. Trimming removed 0 bases at V and 5 bases at J, with 11 bases between. The CDR3 is CASSLGVVGETQYF. As DNA, the CDR3 is TGCGCCAGCAGCTTGGGTGTGGTGGGGGAGACCCAGTACTTC.

This clone came up once. The chain's CDR3 is CASSLARVKSTDTQYF. DNA of the CDR3: TGTGCCAGCAGCTTGGCGCGGGTAAAAAGCACAGATACGCAGTATTTT. The chain links TRBV5-4 to TRBJ2-3; maybe TRBD2 (5 bases). This CDR3 is 16 amino acids long. In germline, CDR1 is SGHNT, CDR2 YYREEE (reference sequence). V lost 0 bases and J 0 bases, leaving 11 bases between the germline ends.

The V gene is TRBV28, the J gene TRBJ1-5, with D maybe TRBD1 (6 bases). Trimming pared 6 bases from V and 0 bases from J, leaving 21 bases between. Germline CDR1 and CDR2: MDHEN and SYDVKM. This CDR3 comprises 18 residues. CDR3 sequence (DNA): TGTGCCAGCAGGAAACAGGTCCGGGACATTATTAGCAATCAGCCCCAGCATTTT. Residues: CASRKQVRDIISNQPQHF.

The CDR3 nucleotides read TGTGCCAGCAGTAACAGGGGTTCGGGGCACGAGCAGTACTTC. Its protein product is CASSNRGSGHEQYF. The chain links TRBV28 to TRBJ2-7, with 7 nucleotides matching TRBD1. The CDR3 sequence is 14 residues long. Germline V gene data show CDR1 as MDHEN and CDR2 as SYDVKM. Germline trimming cut 5 bases from V and 5 bases from J; bases unmatched to any gene: 9.

Only a few counts were recorded for this clone. The chain is built from TRBV5-1 and TRBJ2-2, with 10 positions matching TRBD1. Losses at the gene ends were 3 bases for V and 0 bases for J; bases not matched to a gene: 5. Germline CDR1 SGHRS, CDR2 YFSETQ. The CDR3 has 17 amino acids. DNA of the CDR3: TGCGCCAGCAGCTGGGGAGGACAGGGGGCGAACACCGGGGAGCTGTTTTTT. Translated, it gives CASSWGGQGANTGELFF.